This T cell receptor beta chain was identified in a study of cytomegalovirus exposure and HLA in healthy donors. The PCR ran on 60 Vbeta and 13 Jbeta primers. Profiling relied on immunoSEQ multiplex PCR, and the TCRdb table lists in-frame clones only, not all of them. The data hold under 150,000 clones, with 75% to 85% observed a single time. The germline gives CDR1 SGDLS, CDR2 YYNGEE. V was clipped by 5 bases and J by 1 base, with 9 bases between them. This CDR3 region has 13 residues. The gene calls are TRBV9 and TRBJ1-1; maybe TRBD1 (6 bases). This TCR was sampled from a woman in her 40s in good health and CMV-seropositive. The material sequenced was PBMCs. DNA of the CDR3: TGTGCCAGCAGTCAGACAGGGAACACTGAAGCTTTCTTT. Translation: CASSQTGNTEAFF.